The next 28 T cell receptor beta chains were all read from a single sample in a study of blood T cells in healthy people across ages. A second PCR of 7 to 11 cycles used a sample-barcoded 5' primer and a J-beta primer mix. TCRdb itself ran the 5' RACE reads through MiXCR, one entry per CDR3 protein. There are 650,000 to 1,000,000 distinct CDR3 sequences in the sample; 35% to 40% occur only once, and over 10% lies in the top ten. Specimen: blood. All receptors derive from a man aged 18 to 30 in good health.

The genes are TRBV12-3 or TRBV12-4 and TRBJ1-1; the match to TRBD1 covers 9 bases. Trimming took 6 bases from V and 4 from J; bases not matched to a gene: 9. This CDR3 has 15 residues. The CDR3 loop is CASSPWDRVSTEAFF. The CDR3 DNA is TGTGCCAGCAGCCCTTGGGACAGGGTATCCACTGAAGCTTTCTTT.

The rearrangement joins TRBV20-1 to TRBJ1-1, with D perhaps matching TRBD1 (5 bases). Germline CDR1 and CDR2: DFQATT and SNEGSKA (reference sequence). The CDR3 extends over 16 amino acids. Trimming took off 0 bases at V and 1 base at J, with 15 bases between the two ends. The CDR3 is CSAREIRGQGNTEAFF. CDR3 DNA sequence: TGCAGTGCTAGAGAGATAAGAGGGCAGGGGAACACTGAAGCTTTCTTT.

A remark on this clonotype: Since the CDR3 does not end with the conserved phenylalanine or tryptophan, this likely comes from a read error. The chain carries TRBV5-1 and TRBJ1-2; 8 bases agree with TRBD1. This CDR3 is built from 16 residues. Germline CDR1 and CDR2: SGHRS and YFSETQ. V lost 0 bases, J lost 6 bases, and 10 bases stayed unmatched. The CDR3 DNA is TGCGCCAGCAGCTTGGGCGACGGACAGGGAAGGGATGGCTACACCTCC. Protein product: CASSLGDGQGRDGYTS.

Many counts were recorded for this clonotype. The gene calls are TRBV12-3 or TRBV12-4 and TRBJ2-5; D might be TRBD2 (5 bases). This CDR3 is 15 amino acids long. V was shortened by 6 bases and J by 5 bases, with 19 bases between the two germline ends. The CDR3 region is CASRNSGLATETQYF. In nucleotides, the CDR3 is TGTGCCAGCAGAAATTCCGGACTTGCTACGGAGACCCAGTACTTC.

In regard to this clonotype: An end of the junction differs from the germline gene, which may be a read error. This chain joins TRBV2 and TRBJ2-2, with no clear D. Germline CDR1 and CDR2: SNHLY and FYNNEI. CDR3 length equals 14 residues. This CDR3 reads CASREVRDTGELFF. As DNA, the CDR3 is TGTGCCAGCAGGGAAGTTAGAGACACCGGGGAGCTGTTTTTT.

This sequence joins TRBV20-1 and TRBJ2-5; D gene uncertain. The DNA end favors TRBJ2-7, so the J call may be wrong. This CDR3 has 12 amino acids. Germline V lookup: CDR1 DFQATT, CDR2 SNEGSKA (reference sequence). The CDR3 nucleotides are TGCAGTGCTAGTCTCCCCTTTTACGAGCAGTACTTC. It translates to CSASLPFYEQYF.

A note on this clonotype: This may arise from a read error, as a much more abundant clone is one base away. The rearrangement links TRBV12-3 or TRBV12-4 to TRBJ2-3, with TRBD2 matching 11 bases. This CDR3 is built from 16 residues. The CDR3 is CASRGTSGIGTDAQYF. DNA for the CDR3: TGTGCCAGCAGAGGGACTAGCGGTATTGGGACAGATGCGCAGTATTTT.

This CDR3 reads CSARVLSYNEQFF. The CDR3 DNA sequence: TGCAGTGCTAGAGTACTTTCCTACAATGAGCAGTTCTTC. The chain combines TRBV20-1 with TRBJ2-1; D unclear. Germline CDR1 and CDR2: DFQATT and SNEGSKA (reference sequence). CDR3 length equals 13 residues. V was shortened by 1 base and J by 1 base, with 5 bases between the two germline ends.

The chain's CDR3 is CSATTSGGLNEQFF. The DNA of the CDR3 is TGCAGTGCTACGACTAGCGGGGGCCTCAATGAGCAGTTCTTC. V gene TRBV20-1 combines with J gene TRBJ2-1, with TRBD2 matching over 12 bases. This CDR3 spans 14 amino acids. CDR1 is DFQATT and CDR2 is SNEGSKA in the germline V gene (reference sequence). V gave up 4 bases and J gave up 6 bases; unmatched junction bases: 4.

The chain recombines TRBV30 with TRBJ1-1; a weak D match, TRBD1 (5 bases). Trimming stripped 1 base from V and 7 bases from J, with 13 bases between. Germline loops: CDR1 GTSNPN, CDR2 SVGIG (reference sequence). CDR3 length: 13 amino acids. CDR3 nucleotide sequence: TGTGCCTGGAGTGCAGGGCACGACAGTGAAGCTTTCTTT. As protein: CAWSAGHDSEAFF.

V gene TRBV20-1 combines with J gene TRBJ2-7, with D possibly TRBD2 on 7 matching bases. Matching the DNA end better, TRBJ2-5 makes the J call doubtful. Germline V gene data show CDR1 as DFQATT and CDR2 as SNEGSKA (reference sequence). The CDR3 extends over 16 amino acids. The CDR3 region has the DNA TGCAGTGCTAATGGCTGGGGGGGCTTAATCTTAGAGACCCAGTACTTC. It specifies CSANGWGGLILETQYF.

This clonotype was recorded a few times. The rearrangement uses TRBV7-2 and TRBJ1-5; D might be TRBD1 (5 bases). Germline V lookup: CDR1 SGHTA, CDR2 FQGNSA. This CDR3 region has 14 residues. Trimming took 5 bases from V and 1 from J, leaving 9 bases between them. The CDR3 DNA reads as TGTGCCAGCAGCCGTTGGGGGAGCAATCAGCCCCAGCATTTT. Translation: CASSRWGSNQPQHF. The full variable domain, its missing parts supplied by reference TRBV7-2 and TRBJ1-5, is GAGVSQSPSNKVTEKGKDVELRCDPISGHTALYWYRQSLGQGLEFLIYFQGNSAPDKSGLPSDRFSAERTGGSVSTLTIQRTQQEDSAVYLCASSRWGSNQPQHFGDGTRLSIL.

The chain employs TRBV29-1 and TRBJ2-5, with TRBD1 identical over 9 bases. The germline V gene encodes CDR1 SQVTM and CDR2 ANQGSEA. The CDR3 is 13 residues long. The V and J ends lost 6 bases and 5 bases, in that order; junction bases with no gene match: 7. This chain's CDR3 is CSVGDRVVETQYF. Here the CDR3 DNA reads TGCAGCGTGGGGGACAGGGTGGTCGAGACCCAGTACTTC.

The rearrangement joins TRBV6-5 to TRBJ2-7, with D possibly matching TRBD1 (5 bases). Germline V lookup: CDR1 MNHEY, CDR2 SVGAGI. This CDR3 has 14 amino acids. V lost 8 bases, J lost 0 bases, and 14 bases lay in between. CDR3 nucleotides: TGTGCCAGCCGCATTCAGGGCAGCTCCTACGAGCAGTACTTC. It translates to CASRIQGSSYEQYF.

The chain links TRBV12-3 or TRBV12-4 to TRBJ1-5; possible D gene TRBD1, 5 bases. The CDR3 is 15 amino acids. V lost 0 bases and J lost 0, with 6 bases in between. CDR3 DNA: TGTGCCAGCAGTTTAGCCAGGGATAGCAATCAGCCCCAGCATTTT. This sequence encodes CASSLARDSNQPQHF.

In DNA, the CDR3 is TGCAGTGCTAGAGATGCGACAGGGAATGAAAAACTGTTTTTT. It yields the protein CSARDATGNEKLFF. The J gene is TRBJ1-4, the V gene TRBV20-1; 7 bases map to TRBD1. Losses at the gene ends were 0 bases for V and 5 bases for J; bases not matched to a gene: 3. Germline CDR1 DFQATT, CDR2 SNEGSKA (reference sequence). This CDR3 has 14 amino acids.

This clonotype was recorded once. This sequence joins TRBV30 and TRBJ2-6; D is undetermined. This CDR3 has 14 residues. Germline-derived CDR1 and CDR2 are GTSNPN and SVGIG (reference sequence). The V gene lost 4 bases and the J gene lost 13 bases, with 20 bases spanning the gap. As DNA, the CDR3 is TGTGCCTGGACCGTAGGACCTATTGTTAGGGTCCTGACTTTC. Protein: CAWTVGPIVRVLTF.

This sequence joins TRBV29-1 and TRBJ2-5, with a possible D match to TRBD2 (5 bases). Looked up from germline, CDR1 is SQVTM and CDR2 is ANQGSEA. The CDR3 spans 17 residues. V shed 4 bases and J shed 2 bases, with 23 bases lying between them. The CDR3 region is CSVVTHLREPQQETQYF. In nucleotides, the CDR3 is TGCAGCGTTGTTACCCATCTGAGGGAACCACAGCAAGAGACCCAGTACTTC.

This clonotype has only a few counts. The chain recombines TRBV20-1 with TRBJ1-5; the D gene is possibly TRBD1 (6 bases). Germline CDR1 is DFQATT and CDR2 is SNEGSKA (reference sequence). The CDR3 is made up of 13 amino acids. V was clipped by 0 bases and J by 9 bases, with 12 bases between them. The DNA of the CDR3 is TGCAGTGCTAGAGATTCTGAGGGGGGGCCCCAGCATTTT. Protein sequence: CSARDSEGGPQHF.

There are a few counts of this clonotype. The rearrangement uses TRBV5-1 and TRBJ2-3, with D perhaps TRBD2 (6 bases). The CDR3 extends over 14 amino acids. Germline V CDR1 and CDR2: SGHRS, YFSETQ. Deletions cut 0 bases from V and 6 bases from J, with 11 bases between. CDR3 DNA sequence: TGCGCCAGCAGCTTGGCGTCAGGGAGGGATACGCAGTATTTT. This codes for CASSLASGRDTQYF. Based on the CDR3 plus reference TRBV5-1 and TRBJ2-3, the full variable domain is KAGVTQTPRYLIKTRGQQVTLSCSPISGHRSVSWYQQTPGQGLQFLFEYFSETQRNKGNFPGRFSGRQFSNSRSEMNVSTLELGDSALYLCASSLASGRDTQYFGPGTRLTVL.

The rearrangement joins TRBV4-3 to TRBJ2-2; D possibly corresponds to TRBD2 (5 bases). Germline CDR1 and CDR2: LGHNA and YSLEER. Trimming removed 2 bases from V and 5 bases from J, with 21 bases in between. The CDR3 loop spans 18 amino acids. The CDR3 DNA is TGCGCCAGCAGCCAAACCAAGAGTGGGGTAGGAGGAACCGGGGAGCTGTTTTTT. As protein: CASSQTKSGVGGTGELFF.

The rearrangement links TRBV6-2 or TRBV6-3 to TRBJ2-7; 11 bases match TRBD1. Per the germline V gene, CDR1 is MNHEY and CDR2 is SVGEGT. This CDR3 contains 16 residues. V gave up 2 bases and J gave up 4 bases; unmatched junction bases: 7. The CDR3 region has the DNA TGTGCCAGCAGTTACCTATCGGGACAGGGGGAGTACGAGCAGTACTTC. Amino acid sequence: CASSYLSGQGEYEQYF.

To note about this clonotype: With a much larger clone just one base away, this may be a read error. This chain uses TRBV20-1 with TRBJ1-2; TRBD1 matches at 7 bases. Per the germline V gene, CDR1 is DFQATT and CDR2 is SNEGSKA (reference sequence). The CDR3 consists of 14 residues. After removal of 1 base from V and 7 bases from J, the junction contained 9 bases not matched to a gene. The CDR3 protein is CSARGPGQFSGYTF. CDR3 nucleotides: TGCAGTGCTAGAGGGCCGGGACAGTTCTCTGGCTACACCTTC.

The V gene is TRBV12-3 or TRBV12-4, the J gene TRBJ1-1; possible D gene TRBD1, 5 bases. The CDR3 sequence is 15 residues long. Trimming stripped 7 bases from V and 6 bases from J, with 21 bases between. CDR3 DNA sequence: TGTGCCAGCATCCCTAGCCGGGGCCGCGGGGCTGAAGCTTTCTTT. It translates to CASIPSRGRGAEAFF.

CDR3 residues: CASSLGPLRPDTQYF. The CDR3 DNA reads as TGTGCCAGCAGCTTGGGACCCTTGCGTCCAGATACGCAGTATTTT. V is TRBV7-2 and J is TRBJ2-3, with D perhaps assigned TRBD1 or TRBD2 (5 bases each). Germline V gene lookup returns CDR1 SGHTA and CDR2 FQGNSA. CDR3 length: 15 residues. The V end was cut by 3 bases, the J end by 4 bases, with 14 bases between. The full variable domain, completed using reference TRBV7-2 and TRBJ2-3, is GAGVSQSPSNKVTEKGKDVELRCDPISGHTALYWYRQSLGQGLEFLIYFQGNSAPDKSGLPSDRFSAERTGGSVSTLTIQRTQQEDSAVYLCASSLGPLRPDTQYFGPGTRLTVL.

This clonotype has more than one count but fewer than ten. The chain links TRBV5-1 to TRBJ2-1; the match to TRBD1 covers 7 bases. Germline values: CDR1 SGHRS, CDR2 YFSETQ. CDR3 length: 15 amino acids. After removal of 0 bases from V and 7 bases from J, the junction contained 7 bases not matched to a gene. The CDR3 is CASSLAPGQSNEQFF. The CDR3 bases are TGCGCCAGCAGCTTGGCTCCGGGACAGAGTAATGAGCAGTTCTTC.

Concerning this clonotype: One end of the junction varies from germline; a read error may be responsible. This chain links TRBV5-5 with TRBJ2-1; 14 bases agree with TRBD2. The CDR3 sequence is 16 residues long. Germline loops: CDR1 SGHKS, CDR2 YYEKEE (reference sequence). The CDR3: CASSLGGTSGSDEQFF. CDR3 in DNA: TGCGCCAGCAGCTTGGGGGGGACTAGCGGGAGTGATGAGCAGTTCTTC.

This rearrangement joins TRBV20-1 to TRBJ1-2, with 7 bases that match TRBD1. Germline V gene sequence: CDR1 DFQATT, CDR2 SNEGSKA (reference sequence). The length of the CDR3 is 16 residues. V lost 3 bases to trimming and J lost 4 bases; unmatched junction nucleotides: 14. The CDR3 is CSASRTGRVRGYGYTF. As DNA, the CDR3 is TGCAGTGCTAGTCGGACAGGCAGAGTAAGGGGCTATGGCTACACCTTC.